This is a list of T cell receptor beta chains from one sample in a study of blood T cell repertoires in COVID-19. Libraries were prepared by immunoSEQ multiplex PCR; TCRdb keeps only in-frame clonotypes and omits some of them. Of 90,000 to 100,000 clones detected, around 82% appear once; the ten largest clones hold 9.5% to 15%. Sequences were obtained from peripheral blood. All receptors derive from a human donor in a cohort sampled during active COVID-19. Both conserved end residues are part of each CDR3. Where a row states a size, it is once, few, many or the class of an expanded clone; other rows omit it.

size: once; V: TRBV4-1; J: TRBJ2-2; length: 17; CDR3: CASSQGLAGGEAGELFF
size: once; V: TRBV6-2/TRBV6-3; J: TRBJ1-2; length: 16; CDR3: CASSLLEGNWNYGYTF
size: -; V: TRBV29-1; J: TRBJ1-1; length: 11; CDR3: CSVVRAGGAFF
size: -; V: TRBV5-1; J: TRBJ2-2; length: 14; CDR3: CASKDRLETGELFF
size: -; V: TRBV12-3/TRBV12-4; J: TRBJ1-6; length: 13; CDR3: CATSGNYNSPLHF
size: -; V: TRBV24-1; J: TRBJ1-2; length: 17; CDR3: CATSERFIWDWYYGYTF
size: -; V: TRBV2; J: TRBJ2-5; length: 15; CDR3: CASSPNRGLGETQYF
size: -; V: TRBV18; J: TRBJ1-5; length: 16; CDR3: CASSSSQGVGYQPQHF
size: -; V: TRBV7-8; J: TRBJ2-5; length: 12; CDR3: CASSLNSETQYF
size: -; V: TRBV6-6; J: TRBJ1-4; length: 15; CDR3: CASSYSRGLDEKLFF
size: -; V: TRBV4-3; J: TRBJ2-7; length: 14; CDR3: CASSQDRGAREQYF
size: -; V: TRBV7-8; J: TRBJ1-6; length: 16; CDR3: CASSPEQGGSWSPLHF
size: -; V: TRBV14; J: TRBJ2-7; length: 13; CDR3: CASSQPGSYEQYF
size: -; V: TRBV11-2; J: TRBJ2-7; length: 14; CDR3: CASSLEQLLYEQYF
size: -; V: TRBV4-1; J: TRBJ2-3; length: 14; CDR3: CASSQASLGDTQYF
size: -; V: TRBV10-3; J: TRBJ2-5; length: 16; CDR3: CAISVREGGYQETQYF
size: medium-sized; V: TRBV6-5; J: TRBJ1-5; length: 15; CDR3: CASRRDRGDNQPQHF
size: -; V: TRBV7-9; J: TRBJ2-7; length: 17; CDR3: CASSSLLASGGIYEQYF
size: -; V: TRBV5-1; J: TRBJ2-2; length: 15; CDR3: CASSATGINTGELFF
size: -; V: TRBV18; J: TRBJ1-1; length: 14; CDR3: CASSPRPENTEAFF
size: -; V: TRBV3-1/TRBV3-2; J: TRBJ1-4; length: 17; CDR3: CASSQVSGGAANEKLFF
size: -; V: TRBV5-6; J: TRBJ2-5; length: 12; CDR3: CASSLSEETQYF
size: -; V: TRBV5-1; J: TRBJ2-3; length: 17; CDR3: CASSLARLAGSTDTQYF
size: -; V: TRBV29-1; J: TRBJ2-1; length: 13; CDR3: CSVGTSGQTEQFF
size: -; V: TRBV19; J: TRBJ1-1; length: 13; CDR3: CASSKRGLTEAFF
size: -; V: TRBV7-6; J: TRBJ2-3; length: 17; CDR3: CASSLVPPGSSTDTQYF
size: once; V: TRBV4-2; J: TRBJ2-2; length: 15; CDR3: CASSQTLGVSGELFF
size: -; V: TRBV7-2; J: TRBJ1-1; length: 12; CDR3: CASSRTGVEAFF
size: -; V: TRBV4-3; J: TRBJ2-3; length: 15; CDR3: CASSHRTGGFDTQYF
size: -; V: TRBV7-2; J: TRBJ2-7; length: 14; CDR3: CASSLSSGEYEQYF
size: -; V: TRBV9; J: TRBJ1-6; length: 17; CDR3: CASSSSTGLSYTAPLHF
size: -; V: TRBV30; J: TRBJ2-3; length: 15; CDR3: CAWRQGISGTDTQYF
size: -; V: TRBV27; J: TRBJ2-1; length: 14; CDR3: CASSSGTSLNEQFF
size: -; V: TRBV9; J: TRBJ2-7; length: 14; CDR3: CASSVELTAREQYF
size: -; V: TRBV7-3; J: TRBJ1-6; length: 15; CDR3: CASSLSGAWDSPLHF
size: -; V: TRBV12-5; J: TRBJ1-1; length: 16; CDR3: CASGLKLGPPNTEAFF
size: -; V: TRBV6-2/TRBV6-3; J: TRBJ2-3; length: 13; CDR3: CASSYLVTDTQYF
size: -; V: TRBV5-1; J: TRBJ2-5; length: 15; CDR3: CASSLARQRGETQYF
size: -; V: TRBV2; J: TRBJ1-5; length: 16; CDR3: CASSENGARSNQPQHF
size: -; V: TRBV4-1; J: TRBJ1-5; length: 15; CDR3: CASSARHLSNQPQHF
size: -; V: TRBV7-2; J: TRBJ2-3; length: 12; CDR3: CASSTDRGTQYF
size: once; V: TRBV7-9; J: TRBJ2-7; length: 14; CDR3: CASSPYLNSYEQYF
size: once; V: TRBV11-3; J: TRBJ1-1; length: 15; CDR3: CASSPPQGLNTEAFF
size: -; V: TRBV20-1; J: TRBJ2-1; length: 13; CDR3: CSASVAGGPWQFF
size: -; V: TRBV29-1; J: TRBJ2-4; length: 13; CDR3: CSVFNRGSNIQYF
size: -; V: TRBV5-1; J: TRBJ1-2; length: 15; CDR3: CASSDPGQQNYGYTF
size: -; V: TRBV11-3; J: TRBJ2-2; length: 16; CDR3: CASSLNGGRNTGELFF
size: -; V: TRBV7-2; J: TRBJ2-5; length: 15; CDR3: CASSPSGSGEETQYF
size: -; V: TRBV28; J: TRBJ1-5; length: 12; CDR3: CASLGGHQPQHF
size: -; V: TRBV6-2/TRBV6-3; J: TRBJ2-2; length: 16; CDR3: CASSSHRAYNTGELFF
size: -; V: TRBV3-1/TRBV3-2; J: TRBJ1-6; length: 15; CDR3: CASSQVLGGETPLHF
size: -; V: TRBV9; J: TRBJ2-3; length: 15; CDR3: CASSVGGGRADTQYF
size: -; V: TRBV5-4; J: TRBJ2-3; length: 16; CDR3: CASSVPRSGGTDTQYF
size: -; V: TRBV5-1; J: TRBJ2-1; length: 17; CDR3: CASSLATSGNQRNEQFF
size: -; V: TRBV6-1; J: TRBJ1-3; length: 16; CDR3: CASSGAFGQGGNTIYF
size: -; V: TRBV28; J: TRBJ2-7; length: 15; CDR3: CASSPWTSGSYEQYF